This TCR beta chain was sequenced in a study of cytomegalovirus exposure and HLA in healthy donors. Study context: From donors who were HLA-typed, an early data release held 80 million to 95 million unique TCRs.

The study, taken as a whole, reports: Many donors carried some public TCRs, although rarity characterized most TCR sequences. The authors listed 150 to 200 TCR beta chains as cytomegalovirus-associated. The authors later found TCR association rates varying by HLA locus, with DRB1 most and HLA-C fewest.

As concerns this clone: Its antigen is still unknown.

With 60 Vbeta and 13 Jbeta primers, the PCR was carried out. Using immunoSEQ multiplex PCR, the repertoire was profiled, and TCRdb retains in-frame clones only, with some absent. The table lists some 150,000 clones, approximately 80% of them singletons. The germline V gene encodes CDR1 GTSNPN and CDR2 SVGIG (reference sequence). With 2 bases removed from V and 5 bases from J, the gap between germline ends came to 16 bases. The CDR3 is 16 residues long. The chain recombines TRBV30 with TRBJ1-6, with a possible D match to TRBD1 (5 bases). Sequenced: PBMCs. This TCR was recovered from a middle-aged woman in good health and CMV-seronegative. The CDR3 bases are TGTGCCTGGAGTCCCCGGCAGGGTACGGATAATTCACCCCTCCACTTT. It specifies CAWSPRQGTDNSPLHF.